The rows below give T cell receptor beta chains drawn from one sample of a study of technical replicates of blood from several donors. Libraries were prepared by immunoSEQ multiplex PCR; TCRdb keeps only in-frame clonotypes and omits some of them. Here the sample spans roughly 80,000 clones, around 94% being singletons. Material: T cells isolated from PBMCs. These receptors were collected from a human donor in good health. Each CDR3 is given with its conserved first and last residue. Each record gives: clone size, D gene, V gene, J gene, CDR3 DNA, CDR3 protein. D genes are given only for firm matches. Part of the rows lack a size; the others show once, few, many or a class for expanded clones.

-	-	TRBV6-1	TRBJ2-1	TGTGCCAGCAGTGAAGGACCCAAGGGGACTTATGGGGGTGAGCAGTTCTTC	CASSEGPKGTYGGEQFF
-	-	TRBV19	TRBJ1-1	TGTGCCACCATCAGGGGACGGGAAGCTTTCTTT	CATIRGREAFF
once	TRBD2	TRBV5-4	TRBJ2-1	TGTGCCAGCACCCCCAAGGCGGGAGACGTCAATGAGCAGTTCTTC	CASTPKAGDVNEQFF
-	-	TRBV5-1	TRBJ2-3	TGCGCCAGCAGCTCCCCGGGGGAAGATACGCAGTATTTT	CASSSPGEDTQYF
-	-	TRBV6-5	TRBJ1-1	TGTGCCAGCAGTAGAGAGAGTGAAGCTTTCTTT	CASSRESEAFF
-	-	TRBV11-2	TRBJ2-7	TGTGCCAGCAGCTTAGAGACAGACTACGAGCAGTACTTC	CASSLETDYEQYF
once	TRBD1	TRBV7-8	TRBJ2-6	TGTGCCATCAGACAGGGGGCGTTCTCTGGGGCCAACGTCCTGACTTTC	CAIRQGAFSGANVLTF
-	TRBD1	TRBV9	TRBJ2-1	TGTGCCAGCAGCGTAGTCGGTACAGGGGGCGCTGGCAATGAGCAGTTCTTC	CASSVVGTGGAGNEQFF
-	TRBD1	TRBV27	TRBJ1-5	TGTGCCAGCAGTTCGCTCGACAGGGGGGGTGAGCATTTT	CASSSLDRGGEHF
-	-	TRBV9	TRBJ2-3	TGTGCCAGCAGCCAATCTAAGCCCTTAAGCACAGATACGCAGTATTTT	CASSQSKPLSTDTQYF
-	TRBD2	TRBV5-4	TRBJ2-7	TGTGCCAGCAGCTTGGGTGGGACTAGCGATTACGAGCAGTACTTC	CASSLGGTSDYEQYF
-	-	TRBV27	TRBJ1-5	TGTGCCAGCAGTCAAGGGGCTCTTGGTCTGCCCCAGCATTTT	CASSQGALGLPQHF
-	-	TRBV9	TRBJ2-3	TGTGCCAGCAGCCCCCGGGTCTCTCCGGATACGCAGTATTTT	CASSPRVSPDTQYF
-	TRBD1	TRBV5-1	TRBJ1-1	TGCGCCAGCAGCTCTACAGGGGCCGACACTGAAGCTTTCTTT	CASSSTGADTEAFF
few	TRBD2	TRBV10-3	TRBJ2-3	TGTGCCATCAGGGGGACTAGCGGCACAGATACGCAGTATTTT	CAIRGTSGTDTQYF
-	-	TRBV10-3	TRBJ2-7	TGTGCCATCAGTGAACAGACGGTCGAGCAGTACTTC	CAISEQTVEQYF
-	-	TRBV27	TRBJ2-5	TGTGCCAGCAGTTCAAGCAGGGGAGAGACCCAGTACTTC	CASSSSRGETQYF
-	-	TRBV7-9	TRBJ2-5	TGTGCCAGCAGCTTATATGAGGGCGGGCGGGAGACCCAGTACTTC	CASSLYEGGRETQYF
-	TRBD2	TRBV9	TRBJ2-2	TGTGCCAGCAGCGGGGCGGGGGGGTACACCGGGGAGCTGTTTTTT	CASSGAGGYTGELFF
-	TRBD2	TRBV19	TRBJ2-6	TGTGCAACTAGCCTGTGGACTAGCCACTCTGGGGCCAACGTCCTGACTTTC	CATSLWTSHSGANVLTF
-	TRBD2	TRBV7-2	TRBJ2-7	TGTGCCAGCAGCCTTAGCGGGGCTATTTCTTACGAGCAGTACTTC	CASSLSGAISYEQYF
-	TRBD1	TRBV7-8	TRBJ2-7	TGTGCCAGCAGCTTAGTGCCCACAGGGGGCGAGCAGTACTTC	CASSLVPTGGEQYF
-	-	TRBV6-1	TRBJ1-1	TGTGCCATCGAGGGACTCCTCACGGCTTTCTTT	CAIEGLLTAFF
-	TRBD2	TRBV7-9	TRBJ2-3	TGTGCCAGCAGCCTAGCGGGAGCAGAAGATACGCAGTATTTT	CASSLAGAEDTQYF
-	-	TRBV5-1	TRBJ2-7	TGCGCCAGCAGCTTCAGTGACTACGAGCAGTACTTC	CASSFSDYEQYF
-	-	TRBV11-3	TRBJ2-4	TGTGCCAGCAGCCCTTTGGGGCTAGCCAAAAACATTCAGTACTTC	CASSPLGLAKNIQYF
-	TRBD2	TRBV18	TRBJ2-3	TGTGCCAGCTCACCACAGCGGACTAGCGGGAAGGATACGCAGTATTTT	CASSPQRTSGKDTQYF
-	TRBD2	TRBV10-2	TRBJ2-7	TGCGCCAGCAGTGAGGAGGGCGGGAGTACCCACGAGCAGTACTTC	CASSEEGGSTHEQYF
-	-	TRBV6-5	TRBJ1-5	TGTGCCAGCAGTCGACAGGCCTTTAGCAATCAGCCCCAGCATTTT	CASSRQAFSNQPQHF
once	-	TRBV7-9	TRBJ2-7	TGTGCCAGCAGACCCCCGGGACAAGCCTACGAGCAGTACTTC	CASRPPGQAYEQYF
-	-	TRBV27	TRBJ2-2	TGTGCCAGCAGTTTAGCGGTCAGAGAACATGGTACCGGGGAGCTGTTTTTT	CASSLAVREHGTGELFF
-	TRBD2	TRBV5-6	TRBJ2-7	TGTGCCAGCAGCTCGGGGGGGTACTACGAGCAGTACTTC	CASSSGGYYEQYF
-	TRBD2	TRBV27	TRBJ2-1	TGTGCCAGCAGTTTTCGGGGAGGGACTCGCGATGAGCAGTTCTTC	CASSFRGGTRDEQFF
-	-	TRBV6-6	TRBJ2-1	TGTGCCAGCACCGCGGACAACTACAATGAGCAGTTCTTC	CASTADNYNEQFF
-	-	TRBV10-3	TRBJ1-3	TGTGCCATCAGTGCCGGGGAGGACACCATATATTTT	CAISAGEDTIYF
once	-	TRBV4-2	TRBJ1-1	TGTGCCAGCAGCCAGGGGGGAAGTTACACTGAAGCTTTCTTT	CASSQGGSYTEAFF
-	-	TRBV21-1	TRBJ1-2	TGTGCCAGCAGCAAAGGGGCATTGGCCTATGGCTACACCTTC	CASSKGALAYGYTF
-	TRBD2	TRBV7-8	TRBJ2-5	TGTGCCAGCAGCCTGAGACTAGCGGGAGGGGATGAGACCCAGTACTTC	CASSLRLAGGDETQYF
-	-	TRBV7-9	TRBJ1-3	TGTGCCAGCTCACAGGGCGCTGGAAACACCATATATTTT	CASSQGAGNTIYF
-	-	TRBV29-1	TRBJ2-1	TGCAGCGTTGAATGGACAAGTCCTTACAATGAGCAGTTCTTC	CSVEWTSPYNEQFF
-	-	TRBV7-2	TRBJ1-1	TGTGCCAGCAGCTTGGGGGGACGGCCGAACACTGAAGCTTTCTTT	CASSLGGRPNTEAFF
-	-	TRBV11-2	TRBJ1-1	TGTGCCAGCAGCCAAGTTGTGACAGGACGAACTGAAGCTTTCTTT	CASSQVVTGRTEAFF